One and the same sample provided the 14 T cell receptor beta chains below, sequenced in a study of blood T cell repertoires in COVID-19. Sequencing used immunoSEQ multiplex PCR; TCRdb keeps in-frame clones, though not all of them. This sample has roughly 30,000 clones, with around 85% found just once. The sample taken for sequencing was peripheral blood. Source of these receptors: a man between 60 and 75 years old with active COVID-19.

The V call is TRBV19, the J call TRBJ2-2, with D tentatively TRBD1 (6 bases). The V and J ends lost 3 bases and 6 bases respectively, with 8 bases between them. The CDR3 has 13 amino acids. From germline, CDR1 is LNHDA and CDR2 SQIVND (reference sequence). Here the CDR3 reads CASSIQGSGELFF. CDR3 coding DNA: TGTGCCAGTAGTATTCAGGGGTCCGGGGAGCTGTTTTTT.

The chain uses TRBV5-6 and TRBJ2-1; TRBD2 might be the D (6 bases). Trimming removed 0 bases at V and 9 bases at J, with 25 bases between. The CDR3 loop spans 18 amino acids. Germline CDR1 is SGHDT and CDR2 is YYEEEE. Here the CDR3 reads CASSLAGGLYIVRGEQFF. CDR3 coding DNA: TGTGCCAGCAGCTTGGCTGGGGGACTGTATATAGTACGGGGTGAGCAGTTCTTC.

The V call is TRBV5-4, the J call TRBJ2-2; 10 positions match TRBD2. With V trimmed by 0 bases and J by 5 bases, 13 bases remained unmatched. The CDR3 has 19 residues. The V gene's germline CDR1 is SGHNT and CDR2 YYREEE (reference sequence). The CDR3 spells CASSLGLSGRASRTGELFF. CDR3 bases: TGTGCCAGCAGCTTGGGGTTGAGCGGGAGGGCGTCCCGGACCGGGGAGCTGTTTTTT.

This clone has just one count. This chain uses TRBV6-1 with TRBJ1-2; 12 nucleotides match TRBD1. V lost 0 bases, J lost 4 bases, and 9 bases stayed unmatched. CDR3 length equals 18 residues. Germline V gives CDR1 MNHNS, CDR2 SASEGT. Here the CDR3 DNA reads TGTGCCAGCAGTGAAGCGCCCACGGGACAGGGGGCGAGCTATGGCTACACCTTC. Translating gives CASSEAPTGQGASYGYTF.

Points on this clone: A junction end diverges from the germline sequence, so it may reflect a read error. The V gene is TRBV7-7, the J gene TRBJ2-5, with TRBD2 matching 8 bases. CDR3 length equals 16 residues. Germline V gene lookup returns CDR1 SSHAT and CDR2 FNYEAQ (reference sequence). This chain's CDR3 is CASSVAGLVAGETQYF. As DNA, the CDR3 is TGTGCTAGCAGCGTAGCGGGACTAGTTGCGGGGGAGACCCAGTACTTC.

This clone has a handful of counts. J is TRBJ1-1 and V is TRBV6-5, with D hard to call. From germline, CDR1 is MNHEY and CDR2 SVGAGI. V lost 0 bases, J lost 0 bases, and 8 bases lay in between. The CDR3 length is 15 residues. The CDR3 region has the DNA TGTGCCAGCAGTTACTCTAATTATCTGAACACTGAAGCTTTCTTT. Protein sequence: CASSYSNYLNTEAFF.

The rearrangement joins TRBV10-2 to TRBJ2-7; D gene ambiguous. Germline V gene sequence: CDR1 WSHSY, CDR2 SAAADI. Trimming pared 3 bases from V and 7 bases from J, leaving 10 bases between. The CDR3 length is 12 residues. CDR3 protein: CASSDSLREQYF. The CDR3, as DNA: TGCGCCAGCAGTGATTCATTGAGGGAGCAGTACTTC.

The chain is built from TRBV5-1 and TRBJ2-7; D possibly corresponds to TRBD2 (5 bases). The germline V gene encodes CDR1 SGHRS and CDR2 YFSETQ. Trimming cost V 3 bases and J 2 bases, with 15 bases left between them. The CDR3 covers 15 residues. The CDR3 bases are TGCGCCAGCAGCTGGCAGCAGGACTCAACCTACGAGCAGTACGTC. Translated, it gives CASSWQQDSTYEQYV.

V and J are TRBV3-1 (or the pseudogene TRBV3-2) and TRBJ2-1; the match to TRBD2 covers 9 bases. Trimming took 4 bases from V and 7 from J; bases not matched to a gene: 11. The germline gives CDR1 LGHDT, CDR2 YNNKEL (reference sequence). The CDR3 is made up of 16 amino acids. CDR3 in amino acids: CASSRHLAGIRNEQFF. DNA of the CDR3: TGTGCCAGCAGCCGTCATCTAGCGGGAATAAGAAATGAGCAGTTCTTC.

V gene TRBV11-3 combines with J gene TRBJ2-1; 14 nucleotides match TRBD2. Per germline, CDR1 SGHNT and CDR2 YENEEA. V shed 0 bases, J shed 5 bases, and the junction held 3 bases outside the gene matches. This CDR3 region has 17 residues. The CDR3 DNA is TGTGCCAGCAGCTTAGACGGGACTAGCGGGAGCAACAATGAGCAGTTCTTC. Its translation is CASSLDGTSGSNNEQFF.

J is TRBJ2-5 and V is TRBV13; D is possibly TRBD2 (6 bases). From germline, CDR1 is PRHDT and CDR2 FYEKMQ (reference sequence). V was shortened by 0 bases and J by 0 bases, with 20 bases between the two germline ends. The CDR3 totals 19 residues. CDR3 sequence: CASSLGIRDSSHHQETQYF. DNA for the CDR3: TGTGCCAGCAGCTTAGGGATCCGGGACTCCAGCCACCACCAAGAGACCCAGTACTTC. The variable domain in full, completed from reference TRBV13 and TRBJ2-5, reads AAGVIQSPRHLIKEKRETATLKCYPIPRHDTVYWYQQGPGQDPQFLISFYEKMQSDKGSIPDRFSAQQFSDYHSELNMSSLELGDSALYFCASSLGIRDSSHHQETQYFGPGTRLLVL.

The CDR3 sequence: CASSYVFGRDSSYNEQFF. The CDR3 DNA reads TGTGCCAGCAGTTACGTTTTCGGACGGGACAGCTCCTACAATGAGCAGTTCTTC. V usage is TRBV6-7 and J usage is TRBJ2-1, with 7 nucleotides matching TRBD1. TRBV6-7 is reported as an ORF; its role is uncertain. V dropped 2 bases and J dropped 0; count of bases not matched to a gene: 10. The CDR3 runs to 18 residues.

The chain recombines TRBV5-1 with TRBJ2-1; 14 bases agree with TRBD2. The CDR3 length is 19 residues. V lost 4 bases to trimming and J lost 0 bases; unmatched junction nucleotides: 9. Germline V gives CDR1 SGHRS, CDR2 YFSETQ. The CDR3 DNA is TGCGCCAGCAGCATTGCCCCCGGGACTAGCGGGAGCTCCTACAATGAGCAGTTCTTC. Translation: CASSIAPGTSGSSYNEQFF.

This sequence joins TRBV3-1 (or the pseudogene TRBV3-2) and TRBJ2-1, with 15 bases fitting TRBD2. V lost 1 base and J lost 9; bases outside the gene matches: 1. Germline assignment: CDR1 LGHDT and CDR2 YNNKEL (reference sequence). The length of the CDR3 is 15 residues. The CDR3 coding sequence is TGTGCCAGCAGCCAAGCGGGACTAGCGGGAGGTGAGCAGTTCTTC. Protein sequence: CASSQAGLAGGEQFF.